Following are 28 T cell receptor beta chains from one sample sequenced in a study of breast tumors, draining lymph nodes, adjacent tissues (dated by TCRdb to 2016 to 2017). Lymph node samples came from the axillary draining lymph nodes of breast cancer patients. The library was made by multiplex PCR. TCRdb records Illumina HiSeq 2000 as the sequencer. TCRdb ran its own pipeline on the public reads, namely fastp trimming at Q25 and MiXCR clone calling, and kept in-frame beta chains. One record per CDR3 amino acid sequence lists the most common genes and DNA. The sample table lists about 180,000 distinct CDR3 sequences, approximately 33% of them with a count of one. The ten largest clones capture over 3.5% of the sample. Sequences were obtained from axillary lymph node tissue. These receptor sequences come from a female donor with breast cancer. Some clones in this sample may be carry-over from other donors' samples.

Many counts were recorded for this clonotype. This chain links TRBV20-1 with TRBJ1-6; D not resolved. This CDR3 spans 14 amino acids. Germline V gene sequence: CDR1 DFQATT, CDR2 SNEGSKA (reference sequence). V shed 6 bases and J shed 1 base, with 10 bases lying between them. The CDR3 DNA reads as TGCAGTGCAACGGACGGGTCCTATAATTCACCCCTCCACTTT. Its translation: CSATDGSYNSPLHF.

The chain is built from TRBV6-1 and TRBJ2-4, with D possibly TRBD1 on 5 matching bases. The CDR3 sequence is 14 residues long. V was clipped by 1 base and J by 8 bases, with 12 bases between them. Per germline, CDR1 MNHNS and CDR2 SASEGT. CDR3 sequence: CASSEVGPRYIQYF. DNA of the CDR3: TGTGCCAGCAGTGAAGTGGGGCCGAGATACATTCAGTACTTC.

This clonotype was seen once. The junction differs from germline at one of its ends, possibly a read error. The chain employs TRBV7-9 and TRBJ2-7; a weak D match, TRBD2 (5 bases). There are 15 residues in the CDR3. Germline values: CDR1 SEHNR, CDR2 FQNEAQ (reference sequence). The CDR3 loop reads CASSKGRRRPYEQYF. In DNA, the CDR3 is TGCGCCAGCAGCAAAGGCAGGAGGCGGCCCTACGAGCAGTACTTC.

This clonotype has a count of ten or more. The rearrangement joins TRBV6-1 to TRBJ2-3; possibly TRBD2 for D (5 bases). CDR3 length equals 17 residues. CDR1 MNHNS and CDR2 SASEGT come from the germline V gene. The V and J ends lost 8 bases and 0 bases respectively, with 21 bases between them. Here the CDR3 reads CASPPPWRATSTDTQYF. Here the CDR3 DNA reads TGTGCCAGCCCACCCCCTTGGCGGGCAACTAGCACAGATACGCAGTATTTT.

V and J are TRBV28 and TRBJ2-1, with D possibly being TRBD2 (6 bases). The CDR3 loop spans 14 amino acids. V was shortened by 3 bases and J by 4 bases, with 10 bases between the two germline ends. Germline assignment: CDR1 MDHEN and CDR2 SYDVKM. The CDR3 loop is CASSFDGRYNEQFF. The CDR3 DNA reads as TGTGCCAGCAGTTTCGACGGGAGATACAATGAGCAGTTCTTC.

There are a few counts of this clonotype. This may be a read error, as it is one base from a much larger clone. The chain joins TRBV5-4 to TRBJ2-1; D is unresolved. Trimming shortened V by 3 bases and J by 7 bases, and 14 bases separated the two germline ends. The germline gives CDR1 SGHNT, CDR2 YYREEE (reference sequence). The CDR3 runs 14 residues. CDR3 DNA: TGTGCCAGCAGCTCGTCCCGGGCCAGGAATGAGCAGTTCTTC. Its translation is CASSSSRARNEQFF. The complete variable domain, with remaining parts taken from reference TRBV5-4 and TRBJ2-1, reads ETGVTQSPTHLIKTRGQQVTLRCSSQSGHNTVSWYQQALGQGPQFIFQYYREEENGRGNFPPRFSGLQFPNYSSELNVNALELDDSALYLCASSSSRARNEQFFGPGTRLTVL.

The table lists this clonotype with many counts. The chain recombines TRBV18 with TRBJ2-5; a weak D match, TRBD1 (5 bases). The CDR3 sequence is 13 residues long. V lost 6 bases to trimming and J lost 5 bases, with 13 bases between them. In germline, CDR1 is KGHSH, CDR2 LQKENI. The CDR3 reads CASSQTGAETQYF. DNA for the CDR3: TGTGCCAGCTCCCAAACAGGAGCGGAGACCCAGTACTTC.

This clonotype was counted at least ten times. CDR3 residues: CATSGYDTGHGELFF. CDR3 DNA sequence: TGTGCCACCAGTGGCTATGATACAGGACACGGGGAGCTGTTTTTT. The chain couples TRBV24-1 to TRBJ2-2; TRBD1 might be the D (5 bases). This CDR3 has 15 residues. Germline values: CDR1 KGHDR, CDR2 SFDVKD. The germline V and J ends were trimmed by 5 bases and 7 bases, with 16 bases remaining between them.

The chain recombines TRBV10-2 with TRBJ2-2; TRBD1 agrees at 9 bases. V dropped 6 bases and J dropped 6; count of bases not matched to a gene: 2. Germline V gene data show CDR1 as WSHSY and CDR2 as SAAADI. This CDR3 contains 13 residues. The CDR3 here is CASRTGGSGELFF. The CDR3 bases are TGCGCCAGCAGGACAGGGGGATCCGGGGAGCTGTTTTTT.

The V gene is TRBV5-1, the J gene TRBJ1-4; D call uncertain. Trimming left V 0 bases short and J 5 bases short, with 17 bases between. The CDR3 contains 17 residues. The germline V gene encodes CDR1 SGHRS and CDR2 YFSETQ. The CDR3 DNA sequence: TGCGCCAGCAGCTTGGCTCCGCTAGCGGGAAACAATGAAAAACTGTTTTTT. Protein product: CASSLAPLAGNNEKLFF.

This clonotype showed up just a few times. The chain uses TRBV16 and TRBJ1-2; tentative D call: TRBD1 (5 bases). The V gene lost 5 bases and the J gene lost 8 bases, with 12 bases spanning the gap. Germline lookup yields CDR1 KGHSY and CDR2 FQNENV. The CDR3 runs to 12 residues. The CDR3 nucleotides read TGTGCCAGCAGCTCGGGGCCGCGGGGCTACACCTTC. As protein: CASSSGPRGYTF.

This clonotype turned up a few times. J is TRBJ1-1 and V is TRBV12-3 or TRBV12-4, with 7 bases identical to TRBD1. This CDR3 has 14 amino acids. V trimming: 5 bases; J trimming: 5 bases; junction bases outside the gene matches: 8. The CDR3 DNA sequence: TGTGCCAGCAGTGCGAGACAGGGTAAGACTGAAGCTTTCTTT. As protein: CASSARQGKTEAFF.

About this clonotype itself: A much larger clone sits a single nucleotide away, making a read error possible. The V and J genes are TRBV27 and TRBJ2-7, with D possibly TRBD1 on 5 matching bases. Germline V gene data show CDR1 as MNHEY and CDR2 as SMNVEV (reference sequence). Trimming left V 9 bases short and J 0 bases short, with 12 bases between. The CDR3 is made up of 13 amino acids. The CDR3 is CASHRTSSYEQYF. Here the CDR3 DNA reads TGTGCCAGTCATCGGACAAGCTCCTACGAGCAGTACTTC.

This clonotype has a count of ten or more. J is TRBJ2-2 and V is TRBV9; D unresolved. The CDR3 consists of 15 residues. V lost 0 bases to trimming and J lost 0 bases, with 6 bases between them. Per the germline V gene, CDR1 is SGDLS and CDR2 is YYNGEE. The CDR3 region has the DNA TGTGCCAGCAGCGTAGGGCTGGCGAACACCGGGGAGCTGTTTTTT. It specifies CASSVGLANTGELFF.

A single count supports this clonotype. The chain couples TRBV7-9 to TRBJ2-5, with D possibly TRBD2 on 8 matching bases. The CDR3 covers 20 residues. V shed 5 bases and J shed 5 bases, with 33 bases lying between them. Germline V gene data show CDR1 as SEHNR and CDR2 as FQNEAQ (reference sequence). This CDR3 is CASSSRTGETTGGADETQYF. CDR3 coding DNA: TGTGCCAGCAGCAGTCGTACAGGGGAGACCACCGGGGGGGCCGATGAGACCCAGTACTTC.

This clonotype was observed once. The gene calls are TRBV12-2 and TRBJ2-4; the table's D call of TRBD1 was not tested on the DNA. TRBV12-2 is described as a pseudogene. CDR3 length: 15 residues. In DNA form, the CDR3 reads TGTGCAAGTCGCTTCCCTTTCTTGGGGGAAAACATTCAGTACTTC. Encoded protein: CASRFPFLGENIQYF.

This clonotype was seen ten or more times. The chain recombines TRBV20-1 with TRBJ2-1; TRBD2 matches at 9 bases. Germline CDR1 DFQATT, CDR2 SNEGSKA (reference sequence). This CDR3 comprises 14 residues. Trimming at V came to 3 bases and at J to 5 bases, leaving 5 bases not matched to a gene. DNA for the CDR3: TGCAGTGCTAGGGGACAGCGGGAGGACAATGAGCAGTTCTTC. This gives the protein CSARGQREDNEQFF.

For this clonotype: This may be a read error: a much more frequent sequence differs by one nucleotide. The CDR3 does not close with the conserved phenylalanine or tryptophan, likely indicating a read error. The genes are TRBV30 and TRBJ2-1; possible D gene TRBD1, 6 bases. The V gene's germline CDR1 is GTSNPN and CDR2 SVGIG (reference sequence). Trimming left V 0 bases short and J 0 bases short, with 6 bases between. The CDR3 is made up of 14 amino acids. The CDR3 region is CAWSVGASYNEQFL. CDR3 DNA sequence: TGTGCCTGGAGTGTGGGGGCCTCCTACAATGAGCAGTTCCTC.

Comments on this clonotype: A much more abundant neighbour one base away suggests this may be a read error. The chain carries TRBV27 and TRBJ1-4; D unclear. CDR1 MNHEY and CDR2 SMNVEV come from the germline V gene (reference sequence). The CDR3 spans 13 residues. CDR3 in amino acids: CASSSRAYEKLLF. In DNA, the CDR3 is TGTGCCAGCAGTTCAAGGGCCTATGAAAAACTGCTTTTT.

This clonotype has a count of ten or more. The chain uses TRBV20-1 and TRBJ2-1, with TRBD1 matching 12 bases. CDR1 is DFQATT and CDR2 is SNEGSKA in the germline V gene (reference sequence). The CDR3 is made up of 14 amino acids. The ends lost 2 bases at V and 6 bases at J; junction bases unmatched: 2. The CDR3 sequence: CSARRDRGPNEQFF. The CDR3 DNA reads TGCAGTGCTAGAAGGGACAGGGGGCCCAATGAGCAGTTCTTC.

In regard to this clonotype: At one end, the junction sequence differs from germline, possibly due to a read error. This sequence joins TRBV24-1 and TRBJ2-1; 9 bases match TRBD1. This CDR3 spans 15 amino acids. Looked up from germline, CDR1 is KGHDR and CDR2 is SFDVKD. This chain's CDR3 is CATSGPGTGTYEQFF. CDR3 bases: TGTGCTACCAGTGGCCCCGGGACAGGGACTTACGAGCAGTTCTTC.

This clonotype occurred many times. The CDR3 sequence: CASSESGTQETQYF. For the CDR3, the DNA is TGTGCCAGCAGTGAATCGGGAACCCAAGAGACCCAGTACTTC. V and J are TRBV2 and TRBJ2-5, with D possibly TRBD2 on 5 matching bases. The germline V gene has CDR1 SNHLY and CDR2 FYNNEI. V was clipped by 2 bases and J by 1 base, with 8 bases between them. The length of the CDR3 is 14 residues.

The chain joins TRBV5-1 to TRBJ2-2; D might be TRBD1 (5 bases). This CDR3 comprises 16 residues. Germline CDR1 and CDR2: SGHRS and YFSETQ. With 9 bases removed from V and 0 bases from J, the gap between germline ends came to 18 bases. The CDR3 region has the DNA TGCGCCACCCTCCTCGACAGAACTACGAACACCGGGGAGCTGTTTTTT. This sequence encodes CATLLDRTTNTGELFF.

This clonotype came up many times. The J gene is TRBJ2-4, the V gene TRBV7-9; TRBD1 might be the D (5 bases). Trimming took off 5 bases at V and 0 bases at J, with 11 bases between the two ends. From germline, CDR1 is SEHNR and CDR2 FQNEAQ (reference sequence). This CDR3 has 15 amino acids. CDR3 amino acids: CASSLDSGAKNIQYF. In nucleotides, the CDR3 is TGTGCCAGCAGCCTAGACAGTGGAGCCAAAAACATTCAGTACTTC.

This clonotype was seen just once. A read error is possible here, since a much larger clone lies one base away. Lacking the conserved final phenylalanine or tryptophan, this CDR3 likely reflects a read error. The rearrangement uses TRBV6-1 and TRBJ2-7; weak D call: TRBD1 (5 bases). Germline V gene data show CDR1 as MNHNS and CDR2 as SASEGT. The V end lost 3 bases, the J end lost 0 bases, and 15 bases lay between the germline ends. The CDR3 is 16 residues long. The CDR3 sequence is CASSDPRQFPSYEQYL. In DNA, the CDR3 is TGTGCCAGCAGTGACCCCCGACAGTTCCCCTCCTACGAGCAGTACCTC.

As for this clonotype: This may arise from a read error, as a much more abundant clone is one base away. The rearrangement uses TRBV19 and TRBJ2-1, with TRBD2 matching 9 bases. This CDR3 is 18 amino acids long. Germline V gene lookup returns CDR1 LNHDA and CDR2 SQIVND (reference sequence). The CDR3 loop is CASSIVAGGGRRGNEQLF. DNA of the CDR3: TGTGCCAGTAGTATAGTGGCGGGGGGGGGTCGCAGGGGGAATGAGCAGCTCTTC.

This clonotype was observed at least ten times. This rearrangement joins TRBV6-2 or TRBV6-3 to TRBJ2-7, with D maybe TRBD1 (5 bases). CDR3 size: 13 residues. Trimming took off 5 bases at V and 4 bases at J, with 12 bases between the two ends. Germline V gives CDR1 MNHEY, CDR2 SVGEGT. Here the CDR3 reads CASSPTEPYEQYF. The CDR3 bases are TGTGCCAGCAGTCCGACAGAACCATACGAGCAGTACTTC.

This clonotype was seen repeatedly, ten times or more. The V and J genes are TRBV3-1 and TRBJ2-3; D might be TRBD2 (7 bases). The CDR3 runs to 16 residues. The germline gives CDR1 LGHDT, CDR2 YNNKEL (reference sequence). The germline V and J ends were trimmed by 5 bases and 1 base, with 16 bases remaining between them. This chain's CDR3 is CASSEGGGHGTDTQYF. The CDR3 coding sequence is TGTGCCAGCAGCGAGGGGGGGGGACACGGCACAGATACGCAGTATTTT.